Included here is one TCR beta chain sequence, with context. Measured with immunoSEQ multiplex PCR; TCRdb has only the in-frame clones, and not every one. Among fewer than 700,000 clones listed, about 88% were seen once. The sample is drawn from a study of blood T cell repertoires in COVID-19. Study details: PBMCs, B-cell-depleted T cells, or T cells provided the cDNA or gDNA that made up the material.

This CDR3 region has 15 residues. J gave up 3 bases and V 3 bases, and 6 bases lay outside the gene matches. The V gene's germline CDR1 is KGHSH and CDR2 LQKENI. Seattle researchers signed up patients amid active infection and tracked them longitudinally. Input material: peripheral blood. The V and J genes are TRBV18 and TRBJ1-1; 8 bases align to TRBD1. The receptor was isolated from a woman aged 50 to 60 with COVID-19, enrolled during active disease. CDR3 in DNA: TGTGCCAGCTCACCCCGGGGACAGGCGGACACTGAAGCTTTCTTT. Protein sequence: CASSPRGQADTEAFF.